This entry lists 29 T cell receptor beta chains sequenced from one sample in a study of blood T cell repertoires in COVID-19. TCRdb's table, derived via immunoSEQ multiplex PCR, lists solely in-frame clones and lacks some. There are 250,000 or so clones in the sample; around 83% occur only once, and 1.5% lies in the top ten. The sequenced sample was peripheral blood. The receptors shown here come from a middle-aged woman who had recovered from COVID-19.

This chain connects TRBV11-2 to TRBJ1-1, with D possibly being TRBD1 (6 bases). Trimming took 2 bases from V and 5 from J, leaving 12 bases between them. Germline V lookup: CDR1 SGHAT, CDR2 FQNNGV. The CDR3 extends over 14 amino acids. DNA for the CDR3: TGTGCCAGCAGCTTACAGGGGCAGGGAACTGAAGCTTTCTTT. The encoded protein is CASSLQGQGTEAFF.

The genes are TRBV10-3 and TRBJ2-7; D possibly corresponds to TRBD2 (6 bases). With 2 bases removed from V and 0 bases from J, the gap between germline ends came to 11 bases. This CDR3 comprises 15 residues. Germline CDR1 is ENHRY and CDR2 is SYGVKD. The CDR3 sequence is CAISEAGTDSYEQYF. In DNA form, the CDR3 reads TGTGCCATCAGTGAGGCGGGAACGGACTCCTACGAGCAGTACTTC.

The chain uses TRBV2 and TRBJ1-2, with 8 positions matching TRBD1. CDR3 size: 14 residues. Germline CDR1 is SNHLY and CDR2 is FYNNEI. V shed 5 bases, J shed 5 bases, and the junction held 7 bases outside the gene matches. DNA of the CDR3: TGTGCCAGCAGTCCAGCCAGGACAGGGTATGGCTACACCTTC. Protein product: CASSPARTGYGYTF.

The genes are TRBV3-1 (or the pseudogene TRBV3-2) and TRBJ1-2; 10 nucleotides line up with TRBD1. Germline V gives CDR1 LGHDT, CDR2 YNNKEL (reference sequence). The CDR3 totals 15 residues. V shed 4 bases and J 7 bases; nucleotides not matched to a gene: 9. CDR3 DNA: TGTGCCAGCAGCCCTATGACAGGGGGCGCAGGTGGCTACACCTTC. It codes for CASSPMTGGAGGYTF.

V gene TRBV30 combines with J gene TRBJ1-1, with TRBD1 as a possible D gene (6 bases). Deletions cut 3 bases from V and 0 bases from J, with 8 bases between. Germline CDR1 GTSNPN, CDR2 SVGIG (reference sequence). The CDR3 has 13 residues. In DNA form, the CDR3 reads TGTGCCTGGAGAGGGGGAATGAACACTGAAGCTTTCTTT. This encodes CAWRGGMNTEAFF. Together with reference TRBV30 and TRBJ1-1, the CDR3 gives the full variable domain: SQTIHQWPATLVQPVGSPLSLECTVEGTSNPNLYWYRQAAGRGLQLLFYSVGIGQISSEVPQNLSASRPQDRQFILSSKKLLLSDSGFYLCAWRGGMNTEAFFGQGTRLTVV.

CDR3 sequence reads: CSVTGSDSGNTIYF. In DNA form, the CDR3 reads TGCAGCGTTACAGGGTCCGACTCTGGAAACACCATATATTTT. The rearrangement uses TRBV29-1 and TRBJ1-3; D might be TRBD1 (6 bases). This CDR3 contains 14 residues. Per germline, CDR1 SQVTM and CDR2 ANQGSEA. Trimming stripped 5 bases from V and 0 bases from J, with 11 bases between. The full variable domain, rest sourced from reference TRBV29-1 and TRBJ1-3, is SAVISQKPSRDICQRGTSLTIQCQVDSQVTMMFWYRQQPGQSLTLIATANQGSEATYESGFVIDKFPISRPNLTFSTLTVSNMSPEDSSIYLCSVTGSDSGNTIYFGEGSWLTVV.

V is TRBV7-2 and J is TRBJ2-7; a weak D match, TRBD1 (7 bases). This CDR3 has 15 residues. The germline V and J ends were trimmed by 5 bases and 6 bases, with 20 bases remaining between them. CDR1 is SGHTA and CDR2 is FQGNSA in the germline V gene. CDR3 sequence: CASSRDSGGSSEQYF. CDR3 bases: TGTGCCAGCAGCCGTGATTCAGGGGGGTCTAGCGAGCAGTACTTC.

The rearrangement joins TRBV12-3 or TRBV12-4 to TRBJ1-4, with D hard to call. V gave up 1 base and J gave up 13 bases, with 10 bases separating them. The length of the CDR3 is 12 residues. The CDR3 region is CASSLGAFGLFF. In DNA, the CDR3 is TGTGCCAGCAGTTTAGGGGCGTTCGGACTGTTTTTT.

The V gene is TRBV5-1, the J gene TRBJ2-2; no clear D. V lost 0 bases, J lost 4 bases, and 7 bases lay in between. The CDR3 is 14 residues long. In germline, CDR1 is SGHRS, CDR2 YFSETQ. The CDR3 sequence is CASSLAGRTGELFF. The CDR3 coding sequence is TGCGCCAGCAGCTTGGCAGGTCGCACCGGGGAGCTGTTTTTT. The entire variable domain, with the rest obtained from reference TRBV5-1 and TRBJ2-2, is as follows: KAGVTQTPRYLIKTRGQQVTLSCSPISGHRSVSWYQQTPGQGLQFLFEYFSETQRNKGNFPGRFSGRQFSNSRSEMNVSTLELGDSALYLCASSLAGRTGELFFGEGSRLTVL.

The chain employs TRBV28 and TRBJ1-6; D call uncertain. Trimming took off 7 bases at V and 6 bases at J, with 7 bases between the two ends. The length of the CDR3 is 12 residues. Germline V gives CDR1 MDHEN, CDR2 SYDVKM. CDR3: CASTRGNSPLHF. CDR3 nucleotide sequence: TGTGCCAGCACGCGGGGTAATTCACCCCTCCACTTT.

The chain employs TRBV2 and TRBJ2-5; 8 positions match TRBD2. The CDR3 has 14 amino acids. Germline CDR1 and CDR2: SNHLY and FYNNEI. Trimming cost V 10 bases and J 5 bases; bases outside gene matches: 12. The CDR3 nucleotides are TGTGCCACCGGGGGGGCCCGGCTGGGGGAGACCCAGTACTTC. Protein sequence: CATGGARLGETQYF.

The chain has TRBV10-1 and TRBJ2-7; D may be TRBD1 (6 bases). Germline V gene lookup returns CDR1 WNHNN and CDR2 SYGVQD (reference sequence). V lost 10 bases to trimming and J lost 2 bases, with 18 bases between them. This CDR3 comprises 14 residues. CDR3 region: CATKPQGFPYEQYF. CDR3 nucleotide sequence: TGCGCCACCAAACCTCAGGGGTTCCCCTACGAGCAGTACTTC.

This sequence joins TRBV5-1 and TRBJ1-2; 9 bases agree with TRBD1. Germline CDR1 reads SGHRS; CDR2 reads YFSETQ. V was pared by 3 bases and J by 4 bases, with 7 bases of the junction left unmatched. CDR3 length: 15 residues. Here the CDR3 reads CASSSSGTGTYGYTF. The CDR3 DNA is TGCGCCAGCAGCTCCTCCGGGACAGGGACCTATGGCTACACCTTC.

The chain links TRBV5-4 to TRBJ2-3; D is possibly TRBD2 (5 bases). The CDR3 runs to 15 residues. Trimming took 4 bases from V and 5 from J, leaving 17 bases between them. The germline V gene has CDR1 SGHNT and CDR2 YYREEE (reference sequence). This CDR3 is CASSPGSSAGDTQYF. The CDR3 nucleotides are TGTGCCAGCAGCCCTGGGAGTAGTGCTGGAGATACGCAGTATTTT.

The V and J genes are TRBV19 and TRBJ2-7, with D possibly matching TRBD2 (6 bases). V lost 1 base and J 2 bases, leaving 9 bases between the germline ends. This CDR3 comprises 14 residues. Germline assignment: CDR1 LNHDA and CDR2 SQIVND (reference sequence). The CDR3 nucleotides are TGTGCCAGTAGTATAGGCGGGGTTACCTACGAGCAGTACTTC. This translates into CASSIGGVTYEQYF.

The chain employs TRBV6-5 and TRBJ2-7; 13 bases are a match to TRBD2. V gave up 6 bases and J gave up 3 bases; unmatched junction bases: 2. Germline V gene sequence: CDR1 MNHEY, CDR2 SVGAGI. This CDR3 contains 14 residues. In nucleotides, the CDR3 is TGTGCCAGCAGGGGACTAGCGGGAAGCTACGAGCAGTACTTC. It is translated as CASRGLAGSYEQYF.

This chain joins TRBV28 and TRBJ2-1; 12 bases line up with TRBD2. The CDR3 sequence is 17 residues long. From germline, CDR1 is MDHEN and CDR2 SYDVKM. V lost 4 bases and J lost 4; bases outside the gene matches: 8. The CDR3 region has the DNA TGTGCCAGCAGTTCCTTCCGAGGGACTAGCGGGTACAATGAGCAGTTCTTC. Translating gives CASSSFRGTSGYNEQFF.

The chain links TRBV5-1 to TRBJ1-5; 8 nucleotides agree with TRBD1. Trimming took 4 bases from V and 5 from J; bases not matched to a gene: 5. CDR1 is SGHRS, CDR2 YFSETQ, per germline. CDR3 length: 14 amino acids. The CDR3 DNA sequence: TGCGCCAGCAGCGTAGGACAGGGTGATCAGCCCCAGCATTTT. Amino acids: CASSVGQGDQPQHF.

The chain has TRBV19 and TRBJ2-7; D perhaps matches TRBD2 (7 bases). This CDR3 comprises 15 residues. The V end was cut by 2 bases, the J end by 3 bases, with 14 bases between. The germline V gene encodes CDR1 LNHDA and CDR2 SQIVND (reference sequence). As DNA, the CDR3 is TGTGCCAGTAGTATACAAAAGGGGGGGAGCTACGAGCAGTACTTC. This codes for CASSIQKGGSYEQYF.

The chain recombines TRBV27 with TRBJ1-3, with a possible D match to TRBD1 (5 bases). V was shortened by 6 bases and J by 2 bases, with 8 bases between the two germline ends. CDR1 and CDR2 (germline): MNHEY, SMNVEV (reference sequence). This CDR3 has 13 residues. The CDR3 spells CASRGGAGNTIYF. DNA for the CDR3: TGTGCCAGCAGGGGGGGGGCTGGAAACACCATATATTTT.

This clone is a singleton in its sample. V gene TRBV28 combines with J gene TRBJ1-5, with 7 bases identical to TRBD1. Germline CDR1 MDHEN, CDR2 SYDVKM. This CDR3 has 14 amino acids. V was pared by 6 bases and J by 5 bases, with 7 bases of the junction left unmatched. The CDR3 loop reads CASSLDRDDQPQHF. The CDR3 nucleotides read TGTGCCAGCAGCCTCGACAGGGATGATCAGCCCCAGCATTTT.

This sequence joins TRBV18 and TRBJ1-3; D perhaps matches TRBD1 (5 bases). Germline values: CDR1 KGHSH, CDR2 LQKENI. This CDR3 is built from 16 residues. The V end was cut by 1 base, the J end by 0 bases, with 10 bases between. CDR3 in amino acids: CASSPRTDNSGNTIYF. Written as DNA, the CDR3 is TGTGCCAGCTCACCACGTACGGACAACTCTGGAAACACCATATATTTT.

CDR3 sequence: CASSLSGVNTEAFF. CDR3 DNA: TGCGCCAGCAGCTTGTCAGGGGTGAACACTGAAGCTTTCTTT. The V call is TRBV5-1, the J call TRBJ1-1, with D perhaps matching TRBD1 (6 bases). This CDR3 is 14 amino acids long. Trimming cost V 1 base and J 0 bases, with 7 bases left between them. CDR1 SGHRS and CDR2 YFSETQ come from the germline V gene. Using reference TRBV5-1 and TRBJ1-1 for the parts outside the CDR3, the full variable domain is KAGVTQTPRYLIKTRGQQVTLSCSPISGHRSVSWYQQTPGQGLQFLFEYFSETQRNKGNFPGRFSGRQFSNSRSEMNVSTLELGDSALYLCASSLSGVNTEAFFGQGTRLTVV.

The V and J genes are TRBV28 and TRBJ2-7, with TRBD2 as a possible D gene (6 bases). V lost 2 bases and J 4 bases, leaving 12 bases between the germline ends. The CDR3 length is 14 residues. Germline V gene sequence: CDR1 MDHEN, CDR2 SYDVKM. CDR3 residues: CASSLRGGGYEQYF. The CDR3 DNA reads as TGTGCCAGCAGTTTACGGGGAGGAGGATACGAGCAGTACTTC.

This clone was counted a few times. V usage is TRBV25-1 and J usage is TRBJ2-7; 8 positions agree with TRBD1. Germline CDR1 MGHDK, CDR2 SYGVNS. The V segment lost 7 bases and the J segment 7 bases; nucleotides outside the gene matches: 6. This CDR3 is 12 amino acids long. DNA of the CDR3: TGTGCCAGCAACAGGGGGACGGGGGAGCAGTACTTC. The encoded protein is CASNRGTGEQYF.

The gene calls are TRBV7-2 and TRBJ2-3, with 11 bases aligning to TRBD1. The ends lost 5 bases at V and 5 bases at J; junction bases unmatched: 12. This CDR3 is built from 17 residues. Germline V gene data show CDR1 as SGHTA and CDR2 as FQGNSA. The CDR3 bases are TGTGCCAGCAGCACGCGGGACAGGGGGGTTGGAAAAGATACGCAGTATTTT. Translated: CASSTRDRGVGKDTQYF. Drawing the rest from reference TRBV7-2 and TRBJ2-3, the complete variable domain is GAGVSQSPSNKVTEKGKDVELRCDPISGHTALYWYRQSLGQGLEFLIYFQGNSAPDKSGLPSDRFSAERTGGSVSTLTIQRTQQEDSAVYLCASSTRDRGVGKDTQYFGPGTRLTVL.

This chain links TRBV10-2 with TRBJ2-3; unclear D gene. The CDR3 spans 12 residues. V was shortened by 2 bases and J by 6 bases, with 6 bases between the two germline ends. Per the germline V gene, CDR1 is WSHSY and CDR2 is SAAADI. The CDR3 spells CASSEVSDTQYF. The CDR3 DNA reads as TGCGCCAGCAGTGAGGTGAGCGATACGCAGTATTTT.

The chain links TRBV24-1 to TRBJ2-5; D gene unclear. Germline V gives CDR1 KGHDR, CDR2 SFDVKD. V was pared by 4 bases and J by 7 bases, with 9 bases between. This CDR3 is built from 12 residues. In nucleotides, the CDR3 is TGTGCCACCAGTGACCCGGTCGGGACCCAGTACTTC. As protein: CATSDPVGTQYF.

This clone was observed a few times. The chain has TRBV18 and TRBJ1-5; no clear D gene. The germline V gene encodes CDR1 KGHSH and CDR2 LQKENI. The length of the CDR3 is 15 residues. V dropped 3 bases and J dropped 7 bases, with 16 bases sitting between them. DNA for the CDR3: TGTGCCAGCTCACCCCCCGCTGGTCGAGGACAGCCCCAGCATTTT. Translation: CASSPPAGRGQPQHF.